This TCR beta chain was captured in a study of cytotoxic CD8 clonotypes in ibrutinib-treated CLL. Overall study context: Overall, approximately 25 responses were partial and 2 complete; following median roughly six years, roughly 15 patients stayed remitted and about 12 progressed.

Looked up from germline, CDR1 is SGHRS and CDR2 is YFSETQ. Trimming removed 0 bases from V and 6 bases from J, with 6 bases in between. The CDR3 has 12 amino acids. With regard to this clone: Its antigen is still unknown. At the DNA level, this CDR3 is encoded by other sequences in the same sample as well.

Repertoires were generated with immunoSEQ multiplex PCR, while TCRdb's copy carries only in-frame clones and drops some. Of 200,000 to 250,000 clones listed, 65% to 80% are singletons. Study observations and caveats: Baseline clonality was higher than in age-matched healthy donors and moved in step with circulating CD8+ T-cell counts. Ibrutinib response saw clonality rise, and progression saw it return toward baseline.

Material: PBMCs, obtained after 12 months of ibrutinib treatment. The receptor was derived from a human donor with chronic lymphocytic leukemia. This chain joins TRBV5-1 and TRBJ1-2; D is ambiguous. The CDR3 reads CASSLAGDGYTF. CDR3 nucleotide sequence: TGCGCCAGCAGCTTGGCCGGAGATGGCTACACCTTC. Using reference TRBV5-1 and TRBJ1-2 for the parts outside the CDR3, the full variable domain is KAGVTQTPRYLIKTRGQQVTLSCSPISGHRSVSWYQQTPGQGLQFLFEYFSETQRNKGNFPGRFSGRQFSNSRSEMNVSTLELGDSALYLCASSLAGDGYTFGSGTRLTVV.